The clone carrying this T cell receptor (beta chain) was seen a few times. The source of the sample is a study of human T cells and chemical hapten exposure. TCRdb ran MiXCR on the RACE reads and lists one entry per CDR3 protein. The data show approximately 91,000 distinct CDR3 sequences, approximately 10% seen once. The CDR3 covers 14 residues. V gave up 5 bases and J gave up 1 base; unmatched junction bases: 1. Germline CDR1 and CDR2: DFQATT and SNEGSKA (reference sequence). Time point of the sample: patch test 2, 6 weeks after DPC sensitization. Treatment meaning: therapeutic diphenylcyclopropenone sensitization with weekly scalp DPC.

The TCR sequence derives from a man aged 18 to 30 with alopecia areata. Some clones in this sample may be carry-over from other donors' samples. Material: whole blood, obtained in connection with sensitization to the hapten diphenylcyclopropenone (DPC). This chain uses TRBV20-1 with TRBJ2-1; 11 nucleotides match TRBD2. CDR3 sequence reads: CSAPSGGSYNEQFF. The DNA for the CDR3 is TGCAGTGCTCCTAGCGGGGGGTCCTACAATGAGCAGTTCTTC.